The rows below give T cell receptor beta chains drawn from one sample of a study of blood T cell repertoires in COVID-19. Here immunoSEQ multiplex PCR was the method, and the copy in TCRdb shows in-frame clones only, minus some. This table has approximately 500,000 clones, roughly nine tenths appearing once. The material sequenced was peripheral blood. The receptors come from a woman between 50 and 59 years old with COVID-19, enrolled during active disease. Both conserved end residues are part of each CDR3. A D gene is named only where the DNA matches it firmly. Only some rows state a clone size, as once, few, many or a class for expanded clones.

J gene: TRBJ2-1
D gene: -
clone size: once
V gene: TRBV2
CDR3 protein: CASRFQGGEQFF
CDR3 DNA: TGTGCCAGCAGGTTTCAGGGCGGTGAGCAGTTCTTC

J gene: TRBJ1-2
D gene: -
clone size: -
V gene: TRBV4-2
CDR3 protein: CASSRSFGGVGYGYTF
CDR3 DNA: TGTGCCAGCAGCCGGTCCTTCGGGGGGGTGGGCTATGGCTACACCTTC

J gene: TRBJ2-2
D gene: -
clone size: -
V gene: TRBV5-6
CDR3 protein: CASSLGGLLNTGELFF
CDR3 DNA: TGTGCCAGCAGCCTGGGGGGACTCCTTAACACCGGGGAGCTGTTTTTT

J gene: TRBJ2-3
D gene: TRBD2
clone size: -
V gene: TRBV2
CDR3 protein: CASSEGGLTPGTQYF
CDR3 DNA: TGTGCCAGCAGTGAAGGGGGACTAACCCCGGGTACGCAGTATTTT

J gene: TRBJ2-2
D gene: -
clone size: -
V gene: TRBV6-5
CDR3 protein: CASSPLGRVGELFF
CDR3 DNA: TGTGCCAGCAGCCCCCTTGGGCGGGTCGGGGAGCTGTTTTTT

J gene: TRBJ1-6
D gene: -
clone size: -
V gene: TRBV4-1
CDR3 protein: CASSQGRGDSPLHF
CDR3 DNA: TGCGCCAGCAGCCAAGGCAGGGGTGATTCACCCCTCCACTTT

J gene: TRBJ2-7
D gene: TRBD2
clone size: -
V gene: TRBV24-1
CDR3 protein: CATSTSGGYEQYF
CDR3 DNA: TGTGCCACCTCGACTAGCGGGGGGTACGAGCAGTACTTC

J gene: TRBJ1-1
D gene: -
clone size: -
V gene: TRBV5-1
CDR3 protein: CASSPLQGRTEAFF
CDR3 DNA: TGCGCCAGCAGCCCCCTGCAGGGAAGGACTGAAGCTTTCTTT

J gene: TRBJ1-2
D gene: TRBD1
clone size: -
V gene: TRBV6-5
CDR3 protein: CASSKRQGAGYGYTF
CDR3 DNA: TGTGCCAGCAGTAAAAGACAGGGGGCGGGCTATGGCTACACCTTC

J gene: TRBJ2-1
D gene: TRBD2
clone size: -
V gene: TRBV4-1
CDR3 protein: CASSHAPGLAGVEFF
CDR3 DNA: TGCGCCAGCAGCCATGCTCCGGGACTAGCGGGGGTCGAGTTCTTC

J gene: TRBJ1-2
D gene: TRBD1
clone size: -
V gene: TRBV29-1
CDR3 protein: CSVETGLYGYTF
CDR3 DNA: TGCAGCGTAGAGACAGGGCTTTATGGCTACACCTTC

J gene: TRBJ2-2
D gene: -
clone size: -
V gene: TRBV3-1/TRBV3-2
CDR3 protein: CASSLTGFTGELFF
CDR3 DNA: TGTGCCAGCAGCCTCACAGGTTTCACCGGGGAGCTGTTTTTT

J gene: TRBJ2-3
D gene: -
clone size: -
V gene: TRBV9
CDR3 protein: CASSVGRGDTQYF
CDR3 DNA: TGTGCCAGCAGCGTAGGTCGAGGCGATACGCAGTATTTT

J gene: TRBJ1-5
D gene: -
clone size: once
V gene: TRBV7-8
CDR3 protein: CASSLIATLRAGRGSNQPQHF
CDR3 DNA: TGTGCCAGCAGCTTAATAGCCACCCTTCGGGCCGGCAGGGGAAGCAATCAGCCCCAGCATTTT

J gene: TRBJ2-3
D gene: -
clone size: -
V gene: TRBV6-1
CDR3 protein: CASSEALTLIHIPPDTQYF
CDR3 DNA: TGTGCCAGCAGTGAAGCGTTGACACTGATTCATATTCCCCCAGATACGCAGTATTTT

J gene: TRBJ1-2
D gene: -
clone size: -
V gene: TRBV14
CDR3 protein: CASSQETYGRQANYGYTF
CDR3 DNA: TGTGCCAGCAGCCAAGAAACCTACGGCAGGCAGGCTAACTATGGCTACACCTTC

J gene: TRBJ1-1
D gene: -
clone size: few
V gene: TRBV2
CDR3 protein: CASSPISSDGGEAFF
CDR3 DNA: TGTGCCAGCAGCCCAATAAGTTCTGACGGCGGTGAAGCTTTCTTT

J gene: TRBJ1-1
D gene: -
clone size: -
V gene: TRBV11-3
CDR3 protein: CASSMTVNTEAFF
CDR3 DNA: TGTGCCAGCAGCATGACAGTGAACACTGAAGCTTTCTTT

J gene: TRBJ1-1
D gene: TRBD1
clone size: -
V gene: TRBV19
CDR3 protein: CASSSTGDTEAFF
CDR3 DNA: TGTGCCAGTTCTTCCACAGGGGACACTGAAGCTTTCTTT

J gene: TRBJ2-3
D gene: -
clone size: -
V gene: TRBV9
CDR3 protein: CASSARTNRDTQYF
CDR3 DNA: TGTGCCAGCAGCGCCAGGACTAACAGAGATACGCAGTATTTT

J gene: TRBJ1-5
D gene: -
clone size: -
V gene: TRBV24-1
CDR3 protein: CATSESLNQPQHF
CDR3 DNA: TGTGCCACCAGCGAGAGCCTTAATCAGCCCCAGCATTTT

J gene: TRBJ1-1
D gene: TRBD1
clone size: few
V gene: TRBV19
CDR3 protein: CASSGGTGAGATEAFF
CDR3 DNA: TGTGCCAGTAGTGGCGGGACAGGGGCTGGGGCCACTGAAGCTTTCTTT

J gene: TRBJ2-5
D gene: -
clone size: -
V gene: TRBV5-1
CDR3 protein: CASSLGPRQAGTQYF
CDR3 DNA: TGCGCCAGCAGCTTGGGTCCCCGACAGGCCGGGACCCAGTACTTC

J gene: TRBJ2-3
D gene: -
clone size: -
V gene: TRBV11-3
CDR3 protein: CASSFSGGDTQYF
CDR3 DNA: TGTGCCAGCAGCTTTTCAGGGGGGGATACGCAGTATTTT

J gene: TRBJ1-1
D gene: -
clone size: few
V gene: TRBV5-6
CDR3 protein: CASSRNRVTEAFF
CDR3 DNA: TGTGCCAGCAGCAGGAACAGGGTTACTGAAGCTTTCTTT

J gene: TRBJ1-1
D gene: TRBD1
clone size: -
V gene: TRBV28
CDR3 protein: CASSLDRGTEAFF
CDR3 DNA: TGTGCCAGCAGTCTGGACAGGGGGACTGAAGCTTTCTTT

J gene: TRBJ2-5
D gene: TRBD2
clone size: -
V gene: TRBV5-5
CDR3 protein: CASSLALAAKVTQYF
CDR3 DNA: TGTGCCAGCAGCTTGGCACTAGCGGCGAAGGTGACCCAGTACTTC

J gene: TRBJ2-2
D gene: -
clone size: -
V gene: TRBV7-9
CDR3 protein: CASSPAQGYTGELFF
CDR3 DNA: TGTGCCAGCAGCCCGGCGCAGGGCTACACCGGGGAGCTGTTTTTT

J gene: TRBJ2-3
D gene: TRBD2
clone size: -
V gene: TRBV2
CDR3 protein: CASSDRRGGDTQYF
CDR3 DNA: TGTGCCAGCAGTGACCGGCGGGGGGGAGATACGCAGTATTTT

J gene: TRBJ1-2
D gene: TRBD1
clone size: -
V gene: TRBV6-6
CDR3 protein: CASTDPGGATGYTF
CDR3 DNA: TGTGCCAGCACTGACCCAGGGGGCGCGACTGGCTACACCTTC

J gene: TRBJ1-6
D gene: -
clone size: -
V gene: TRBV6-6
CDR3 protein: CASRWALTASDLHF
CDR3 DNA: TGTGCCAGCAGGTGGGCGCTGACGGCTTCAGACCTCCACTTT

J gene: TRBJ1-5
D gene: -
clone size: -
V gene: TRBV12-3/TRBV12-4
CDR3 protein: CASGGRYPQHF
CDR3 DNA: TGTGCCAGCGGAGGCCGTTATCCCCAGCATTTT

J gene: TRBJ2-7
D gene: TRBD1
clone size: -
V gene: TRBV5-4
CDR3 protein: CASSSNWDRALF
CDR3 DNA: TGTGCCAGCAGTTCCAACTGGGACAGGGCCCTCTTC

J gene: TRBJ1-1
D gene: TRBD1
clone size: -
V gene: TRBV30
CDR3 protein: CAWDRGLSTEAFF
CDR3 DNA: TGTGCCTGGGACAGGGGGCTGAGCACTGAAGCTTTCTTT

J gene: TRBJ1-1
D gene: -
clone size: -
V gene: TRBV4-1
CDR3 protein: CASSQGRSGNTEAFF
CDR3 DNA: TGCGCCAGCAGCCAAGGAAGATCGGGTAACACTGAAGCTTTCTTT

J gene: TRBJ2-7
D gene: -
clone size: -
V gene: TRBV3-1/TRBV3-2
CDR3 protein: CAYPYYEQYF
CDR3 DNA: TGTGCCTATCCCTACTACGAGCAGTACTTC

J gene: TRBJ2-1
D gene: TRBD1
clone size: -
V gene: TRBV13
CDR3 protein: CASSIPGQGAENEQFF
CDR3 DNA: TGTGCCAGCAGCATTCCGGGACAGGGAGCAGAAAATGAGCAGTTCTTC